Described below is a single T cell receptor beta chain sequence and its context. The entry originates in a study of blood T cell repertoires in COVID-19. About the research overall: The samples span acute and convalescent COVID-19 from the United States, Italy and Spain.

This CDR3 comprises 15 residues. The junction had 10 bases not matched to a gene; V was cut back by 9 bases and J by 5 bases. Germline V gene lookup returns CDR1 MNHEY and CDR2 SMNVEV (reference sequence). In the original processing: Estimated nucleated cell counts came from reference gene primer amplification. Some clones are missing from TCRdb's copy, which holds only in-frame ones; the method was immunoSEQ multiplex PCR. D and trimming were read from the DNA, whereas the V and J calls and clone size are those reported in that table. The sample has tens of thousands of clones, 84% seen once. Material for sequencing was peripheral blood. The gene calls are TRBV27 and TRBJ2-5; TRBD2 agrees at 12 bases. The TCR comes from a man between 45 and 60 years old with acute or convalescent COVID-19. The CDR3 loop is CASGTSGFYGETQYF. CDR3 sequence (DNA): TGTGCCAGTGGGACTAGCGGGTTTTATGGGGAGACCCAGTACTTC.